These T cell receptor beta chains were read from a single sample in a study of Ad26.COV2.S vaccination and SARS-CoV-2 variants. This table comes from immunoSEQ multiplex PCR, and its TCRdb copy is limited to in-frame clones, with some not included. The table shows around 450,000 clones, with 70% to 90% occurring only once. Source: peripheral blood, taken in a trial of Ad26.COV2.S vaccine versus placebo. These receptors were obtained from a person between 18 and 65 years old who received the Ad26.COV2.S COVID-19 vaccine or a placebo. Each CDR3 is given with its conserved first and last residue. Each record gives: V gene, CDR3 length, D gene, clone size, J gene, CDR3 DNA, CDR3 protein. D genes are given only for firm matches. Size tells how often a clone was seen (once, few, many) or the class of an expanded clone, and some rows leave it out.

>TRBV15|13|.|.|TRBJ2-7
TGTGCCACCAGTCTCCGGGGGCCATACGAGCAGTACTTC
CATSLRGPYEQYF
>TRBV5-1|15|.|.|TRBJ1-4
TGCGCCAGCAGCTTGTGGGGACTGGGCGGTGAAAAACTGTTTTTT
CASSLWGLGGEKLFF
>TRBV27|17|TRBD1|.|TRBJ1-2
TGTGCCAGCAGTTTAACGGGCGGGACAGGACTCTATGGGGGCTACACCTTC
CASSLTGGTGLYGGYTF
>TRBV28|15|TRBD1|.|TRBJ2-2
TGTGCCAGCAGTCAGACAGGGGCGAACACCGGGGAGCTGTTTTTT
CASSQTGANTGELFF
>TRBV18|14|.|.|TRBJ2-5
TGTGCCAGCTCACCTCGGGGGAACCAAGAGACCCAGTACTTC
CASSPRGNQETQYF
>TRBV11-2|15|.|.|TRBJ2-3
TGTGCCAGCAGCTATCGGGACTCCTCGGGAGATACGCAGTATTTT
CASSYRDSSGDTQYF
>TRBV4-1|16|.|.|TRBJ2-5
TGCGCCAGCAGCCACCCCCCCAGGGGGGGCATACAGACCCAGTACTTC
CASSHPPRGGIQTQYF
>TRBV11-2|15|TRBD1|.|TRBJ2-7
TGTGCCAGCAGCTTCCTCGGGACAGGGGGCTACGAGCAGTACTTC
CASSFLGTGGYEQYF
>TRBV30|15|TRBD1|.|TRBJ1-4
TGTGCCTGGAGCCCAGGGGGGACAACTAATGAAAAACTGTTTTTT
CAWSPGGTTNEKLFF
>TRBV10-3|15|TRBD1|.|TRBJ2-7
TGTGCCATCAGTGAAGGACAGGGGGCCGCCTACGAGCAGTACTTC
CAISEGQGAAYEQYF
>TRBV4-1|16|.|.|TRBJ1-2
TGCGCCAGCAGCCAAGATCGAGGGGCCAAGTCCCATGGCTACACCTTC
CASSQDRGAKSHGYTF
>TRBV30|12|.|.|TRBJ1-5
TGTGCCTGGAGTTATAGGAATCAGCCCCAGCATTTT
CAWSYRNQPQHF
>TRBV19|13|TRBD1|.|TRBJ2-7
TGTGCCAGTAGTGCAGGACAGGACTACGAGCAGTACTTC
CASSAGQDYEQYF
>TRBV5-1|17|TRBD1|.|TRBJ1-4
TGCGCCAGCAGCCTCCGGAGACAGGGAAAGGCTAATGAAAAACTGTTTTTT
CASSLRRQGKANEKLFF
>TRBV7-3|18|.|few|TRBJ1-1
TGTGCCAGCAGCTTAATACCCCCTACAGGGATAATGAACACTGAAGCTTTCTTT
CASSLIPPTGIMNTEAFF
>TRBV5-8|11|.|few|TRBJ2-7
TGTGCCAGCAGCTTGGTAGGGACGCAGTACTTC
CASSLVGTQYF
>TRBV28|13|.|.|TRBJ2-5
TGTGCCAGCAGTTCCCCTCTTGCAGAGACCCAGTACTTC
CASSSPLAETQYF
>TRBV7-2|15|.|.|TRBJ1-5
TGTGCCAGCAGCGGTCAGGGTATGGAAAATCAGCCCCAGCATTTT
CASSGQGMENQPQHF
>TRBV19|13|.|.|TRBJ1-2
TGTGCCAGTAGTAGTCACGGAAACTATGGCTACACCTTC
CASSSHGNYGYTF
>TRBV4-1|14|TRBD1|.|TRBJ2-7
TGCGCCAGCAGCCTAAACAGGGGGAACAACGAGCAGTACTTC
CASSLNRGNNEQYF
>TRBV7-9|14|.|.|TRBJ2-1
TGTGCCAGCAGCTTACGCCCCACCCGGGATGAGCAGTTCTTC
CASSLRPTRDEQFF
>TRBV7-2|14|.|few|TRBJ2-2
TGTGCCAGCAGCTTAGCCGGGAACACCGGGGAGCTGTTTTTT
CASSLAGNTGELFF
>TRBV18|15|TRBD2|.|TRBJ2-7
TGTGCCAGCTCTCGCGCCGGGACTAGCGGCCGGGAGCAGTACTTC
CASSRAGTSGREQYF
>TRBV5-6|14|.|.|TRBJ1-5
TGTGCCAGCAGCTTGGGACAGAGGGATCAGCCCCAGCATTTT
CASSLGQRDQPQHF
>TRBV7-2|15|TRBD2|.|TRBJ2-1
TGTGCCAGCAGCTTAGGGCGGGGGGGTAACAATGAGCAGTTCTTC
CASSLGRGGNNEQFF
>TRBV7-2|12|TRBD1|few|TRBJ1-2
TGTGCCACCTTGGGACAGGGCTATGGCTACACCTTC
CATLGQGYGYTF
>TRBV4-1|17|.|.|TRBJ2-1
TGCGCCAGCAGCCAAACGACAGGGACTCGATCCTACAATGAGCAGTTCTTC
CASSQTTGTRSYNEQFF
>TRBV7-9|16|TRBD2|once|TRBJ2-1
TGTGCCAGCAGCTTAGGGAGCGGGGGGGCGGTCAATGAGCAGTTCTTC
CASSLGSGGAVNEQFF
>TRBV19|14|TRBD1|.|TRBJ1-2
TGTGCCAGTTCGCCTGACAGGGAGGGCGGTGGCTACACCTTC
CASSPDREGGGYTF
>TRBV4-2|15|TRBD1|.|TRBJ1-2
TGTGCCAGCAGCCAAAACAGGGGAGGCTACTATGGCTACACCTTC
CASSQNRGGYYGYTF
>TRBV29-1|13|.|.|TRBJ1-2
TGCAGCGTTGTTGGGTCAGCTCTCTATGGCTACACCTTC
CSVVGSALYGYTF
>TRBV19|11|.|few|TRBJ1-2
TGTGCCAGTAGTACAGGGTCTGGCTACACCTTC
CASSTGSGYTF
>TRBV19|14|.|.|TRBJ2-5
TGTGCCAGTAGTATAAACAGGGTTGAGGAGACCCAGTACTTC
CASSINRVEETQYF
>TRBV11-2|16|TRBD2|once|TRBJ2-7
TGTGCCAGCAGCATCACTAGCGGGGGGTATCCTCCGGAGCAGTACTTC
CASSITSGGYPPEQYF
>TRBV20-1|8|.|.|TRBJ2-7
TGCAGTGCCTCGGACCGGTACTTC
CSASDRYF
>TRBV3-1/TRBV3-2|14|.|.|TRBJ1-1
TGTGCCAGCAGCCAAGGCCCAGGGTCCACTGAAGCTTTCTTT
CASSQGPGSTEAFF
>TRBV5-4|16|TRBD1|.|TRBJ1-1
TGTGCCAGCAGCTTGGATACAGGGGTAATGAACACTGAAGCTTTCTTT
CASSLDTGVMNTEAFF
>TRBV5-8|12|.|once|TRBJ1-6
TGTGCCAGTCAAAAGGGGTTTTCACCCCTCCACTTT
CASQKGFSPLHF
>TRBV28|14|.|.|TRBJ1-4
TGTGCCAGCAGTCGGGAGGGGGGGAATGAAAAACTGTTTTTT
CASSREGGNEKLFF
>TRBV12-3/TRBV12-4|13|.|.|TRBJ2-7
TGTGCCAGCAGTTTGGGCAGGGGATGGGAGCAGTACTTC
CASSLGRGWEQYF
>TRBV18|15|TRBD1|.|TRBJ2-5
TGTGCCAGCTCACCACAAATGACAGGGGGAGAGACCCAGTACTTC
CASSPQMTGGETQYF
>TRBV6-2/TRBV6-3|17|.|.|TRBJ1-5
TGTGCCAGCAGTTACTCTGGGCGGGGGCATAGCAATCAGCCCCAGCATTTT
CASSYSGRGHSNQPQHF
>TRBV4-3|15|TRBD1|.|TRBJ2-7
TGCGCCAGCAGCCACCGGACAGGGAAAGTGGACGAGCAGTACTTC
CASSHRTGKVDEQYF
>TRBV1|16|.|.|TRBJ2-7
TGCACCAGCAGCCAGGATGACAGGATAATCGACTACGAGCAGTACTTC
CTSSQDDRIIDYEQYF
>TRBV7-9|14|TRBD1|few|TRBJ2-2
TGTGCCAGCAGCTTAACAGGGGGTTACGGGGAGCTGTTTTTT
CASSLTGGYGELFF
>TRBV10-3|13|.|few|TRBJ2-2
TGTGCCATCAGGTCTCAAGCCACCGGGGAGCTGTTTTTT
CAIRSQATGELFF
>TRBV7-9|14|.|.|TRBJ1-4
TGTGCCAGCAGCTTACCGGGGCGGGGGGAAAAACTGTTTTTT
CASSLPGRGEKLFF
>TRBV7-2|15|TRBD1|.|TRBJ2-2
TGTGCCAGCAGCCTTGACAGGGTTCGCACCGGGGAGCTGTTTTTT
CASSLDRVRTGELFF
>TRBV11-2|14|TRBD1|.|TRBJ2-1
TGTGCCAGCAGCTTAGAAAGGGGGCACAATGAGCAGTTCTTC
CASSLERGHNEQFF
>TRBV6-5|12|.|many|TRBJ2-7
TGTGCCAGCAGTACCCTGACCAGCGAGCAGTACTTC
CASSTLTSEQYF
>TRBV27|14|.|once|TRBJ2-5
TGTGCCAGCAGTTCCGGGATGGGCTGGGCGACCCAGTACTTC
CASSSGMGWATQYF
>TRBV11-1|13|.|once|TRBJ2-5
TGTGCCAGCAGACACCCCTCGGGAGAGACCCAGTACTTC
CASRHPSGETQYF
>TRBV2|22|.|.|TRBJ1-2
TGTGCCAGCAGTGAATATCGGTCGGGTATCGTGGGGGGCAATTCGGTTAACTATGGCTACACCTTC
CASSEYRSGIVGGNSVNYGYTF